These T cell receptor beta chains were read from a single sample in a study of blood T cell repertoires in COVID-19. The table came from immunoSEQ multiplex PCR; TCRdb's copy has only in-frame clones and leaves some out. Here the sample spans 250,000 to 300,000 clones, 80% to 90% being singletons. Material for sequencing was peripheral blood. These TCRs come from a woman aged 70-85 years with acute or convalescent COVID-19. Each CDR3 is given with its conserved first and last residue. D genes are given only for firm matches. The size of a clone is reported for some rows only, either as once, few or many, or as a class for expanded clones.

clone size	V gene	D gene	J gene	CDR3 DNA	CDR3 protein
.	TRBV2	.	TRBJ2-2	TGTGCCAGCAGTGAGGCTAGCGCCGGGGAGCTGTTTTTT	CASSEASAGELFF
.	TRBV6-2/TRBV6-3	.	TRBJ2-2	TGTGCCAGCAGTTCATGGACAGCAGGGAACGGGGAGCTGTTTTTT	CASSSWTAGNGELFF
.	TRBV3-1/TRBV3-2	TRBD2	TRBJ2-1	TGTGCCAGCAGCCACCGAAGCGGGGGAAATGAGCAGTTCTTC	CASSHRSGGNEQFF
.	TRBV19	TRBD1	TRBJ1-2	TGTGCCAGTACCTTAGACAGGGGGGGCGGCTACACCTTC	CASTLDRGGGYTF
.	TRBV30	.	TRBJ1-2	TGTGCCTGGAGTCCCTTTCAAAAACTCCCGGGTGGCTACACCTTC	CAWSPFQKLPGGYTF
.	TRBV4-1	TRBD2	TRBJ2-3	TGCGCCAGCAGCCAAACGGGGGGAGTAACAGATACGCAGTATTTT	CASSQTGGVTDTQYF
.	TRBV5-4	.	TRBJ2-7	TGTGCCAGCAGCGCGGGCCGCTCCTACGAGCAGTACTTC	CASSAGRSYEQYF
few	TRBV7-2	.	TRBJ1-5	TGTGCCAGCAGCCCATTCAATCAGCCCCAGCATTTT	CASSPFNQPQHF
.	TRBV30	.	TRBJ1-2	TGTGCCTGGATAGGATCGGCGGATGGCTACACCTTC	CAWIGSADGYTF
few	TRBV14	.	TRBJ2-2	TGTGCCAGCAGCCAAGAGGGTGGTTCGTTTGCAGGGTCGGTCGGGGAGCTGTTTTTT	CASSQEGGSFAGSVGELFF
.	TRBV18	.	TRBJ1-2	TGTGCCAGCTCTCCCCAGGGTGACTATGGCTACACCTTC	CASSPQGDYGYTF
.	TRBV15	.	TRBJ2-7	TGTGCCACCGGAAAAGGGGGGGCCTACGAGCAGTACTTC	CATGKGGAYEQYF
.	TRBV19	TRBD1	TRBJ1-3	TGTGCCACGCGACAGGGAAGGGGATCTGGAAACACCATATATTTT	CATRQGRGSGNTIYF
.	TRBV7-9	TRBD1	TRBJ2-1	TGTGCCAGCAGCTGGGGACAGGGGAAAGGCGATGAGCAGTTCTTC	CASSWGQGKGDEQFF
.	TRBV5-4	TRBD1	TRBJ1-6	TGTGCCAGCAGCCACCTTTCCGGGACAGGGAATTCACCCCTCCACTTT	CASSHLSGTGNSPLHF
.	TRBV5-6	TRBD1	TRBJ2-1	TGTGCCAGCAGCTACGGACAGGCCTCCTACAATGAGCAGTTCTTC	CASSYGQASYNEQFF
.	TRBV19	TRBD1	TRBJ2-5	TGTGCCAGTAGTCCAGGGACAGGGCGAGAGACCCAGTACTTC	CASSPGTGRETQYF
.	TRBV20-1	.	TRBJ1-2	TGCAGTGCAGCTGGTGAGAGTGGCTACACCTTC	CSAAGESGYTF
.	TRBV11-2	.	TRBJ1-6	TGTGCCAGCAGCTTAGATCAGGTTCGGCCCCTCCACTTT	CASSLDQVRPLHF
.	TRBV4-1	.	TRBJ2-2	TGCGCCAGCAGTCTGGCGGGCGGCAACACCGGGGAGCTGTTTTTT	CASSLAGGNTGELFF
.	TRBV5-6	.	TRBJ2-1	TGTGCCAGCAGCGGTATCTTGGGGGGATTCAATGAGCAGTTCTTC	CASSGILGGFNEQFF
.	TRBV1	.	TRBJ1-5	TGCACCAGCAGCCAGGACAGGGAAGATCAGCCCCAGCATTTT	CTSSQDREDQPQHF
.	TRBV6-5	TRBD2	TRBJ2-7	TGTGCCAGCAGTTACCCGGAGGCGGGGGGATACGAGCAGTACTTC	CASSYPEAGGYEQYF
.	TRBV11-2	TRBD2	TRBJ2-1	TGTGCCAGCAGCTTAGCGGTTAGCGGGGCCTTCTACAATGAGCAGTTCTTC	CASSLAVSGAFYNEQFF
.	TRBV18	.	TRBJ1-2	TGTGCCAGCTCACCACCGGCCATTAACTATGGCTACACCTTC	CASSPPAINYGYTF
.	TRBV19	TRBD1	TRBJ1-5	TGTGCCAGTACTAGGGACAGCTATCAGCCCCAGCATTTT	CASTRDSYQPQHF
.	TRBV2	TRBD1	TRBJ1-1	TGTGCCAGCAGTGAAGGCAGGGGGGCCACTGAAGCTTTCTTT	CASSEGRGATEAFF
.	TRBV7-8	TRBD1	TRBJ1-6	TGTGCCAGCGGGGCCTCGACAGGGGGGTCCTATAATTCACCCCTCCACTTT	CASGASTGGSYNSPLHF
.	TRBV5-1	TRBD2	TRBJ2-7	TGCGCCAGCACCCTTGTCGGGGGGTCCTACGAGCAGTACTTC	CASTLVGGSYEQYF
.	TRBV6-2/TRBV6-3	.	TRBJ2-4	TGTGCCAGCAGTTCCCTCGGGGTCAGCACTGGCAGTCTAGCCAAAAACATTCAGTACTTC	CASSSLGVSTGSLAKNIQYF
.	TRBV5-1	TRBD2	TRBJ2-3	TGCGCCAGCAGCCCCTCGGCGGGGGGTCCAACAGATACGCAGTATTTT	CASSPSAGGPTDTQYF
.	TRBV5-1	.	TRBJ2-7	TGCGCCAGCAGCTTGGGCGACAGTTTTTACGAGCAGTACTTC	CASSLGDSFYEQYF
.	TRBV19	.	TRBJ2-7	TGTGCCAGTAGGGGCGCGGGGTGGTTCTACGAGCAGTACTTC	CASRGAGWFYEQYF
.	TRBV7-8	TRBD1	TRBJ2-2	TGTGCCAGCCGGGACAGGGGGCCCGGGGAGCTGTTTTTT	CASRDRGPGELFF
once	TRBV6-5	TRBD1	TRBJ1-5	TGTGCCAGCTCTCCCGGGGACAGTTCGGTAAAGCCCCAGCATTTT	CASSPGDSSVKPQHF
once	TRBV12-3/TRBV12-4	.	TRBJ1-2	TGTGCCAGCAGTGTACAGGGTTTAGGCGGCTACACCTTC	CASSVQGLGGYTF
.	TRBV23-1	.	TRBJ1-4	TGCGCCAGCAGACCCAGGGGCGATGAAAAACTGTTTTTT	CASRPRGDEKLFF
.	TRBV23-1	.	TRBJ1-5	TGCGCCAGCAGTCAATCGATAAACGGGGGGAGAGGGGTTCAGCCCCAGCATTTT	CASSQSINGGRGVQPQHF
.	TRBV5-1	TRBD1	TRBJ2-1	TGCGCCAGCAGGGATACAGGGGGCTCCTACAATGAGCAGTTCTTC	CASRDTGGSYNEQFF
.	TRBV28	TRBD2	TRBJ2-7	TGTGCCAGCAGTTTTAGCGGGGGGTCCTCCTACGAGCAGTACTTC	CASSFSGGSSYEQYF
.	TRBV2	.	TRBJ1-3	TGTGCCAGCCAAACAGGGAACTCTGGAAACACCATATATTTT	CASQTGNSGNTIYF
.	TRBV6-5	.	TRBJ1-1	TGTGCCAGCAAAAACGTACAGGGAATAAGCACTGAAGCTTTCTTT	CASKNVQGISTEAFF
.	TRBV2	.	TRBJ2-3	TGTGCCAGCAATGGGCCCCTGAGCACAGATACGCAGTATTTT	CASNGPLSTDTQYF
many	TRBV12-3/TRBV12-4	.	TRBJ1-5	TGTGCCAGCAGTTTCAGGGACAATCAGCCCCAGCATTTT	CASSFRDNQPQHF
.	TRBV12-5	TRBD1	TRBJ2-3	TGTGCTAGTGGTTTGGGGTTCGGGTTTGGGACAGGGAATCTCTCAGATACGCAGTATTTT	CASGLGFGFGTGNLSDTQYF